This TCR beta chain emerged from a study of human T cells and chemical hapten exposure. Individual cDNA molecules each carried unique molecular identifiers attached by the library. TCRdb itself ran the 5' RACE reads through MiXCR, one entry per CDR3 protein. The table lists 120,000 to 150,000 distinct CDR3 sequences, roughly 4% of them singletons. Study outcomes and limitations: TCRs above 1 in 1000 frequency did not change with DPC sensitization.

In this sample, this clonotype turned up many times. As yet, its antigen is unknown. Blood, whole and unfractionated, served as the source for total RNA extraction. The V end was cut by 0 bases, the J end by 7 bases, with 2 bases between. The V gene's germline CDR1 is DFQATT and CDR2 SNEGSKA (reference sequence). This CDR3 comprises 10 residues. The source of this sequence is a female donor in good health. This chain links TRBV20-1 with TRBJ2-3; D remains ambiguous. The DNA of the CDR3 is TGCAGTGCTAGAGAGAATACGCAGTATTTT. Translated: CSARENTQYF.